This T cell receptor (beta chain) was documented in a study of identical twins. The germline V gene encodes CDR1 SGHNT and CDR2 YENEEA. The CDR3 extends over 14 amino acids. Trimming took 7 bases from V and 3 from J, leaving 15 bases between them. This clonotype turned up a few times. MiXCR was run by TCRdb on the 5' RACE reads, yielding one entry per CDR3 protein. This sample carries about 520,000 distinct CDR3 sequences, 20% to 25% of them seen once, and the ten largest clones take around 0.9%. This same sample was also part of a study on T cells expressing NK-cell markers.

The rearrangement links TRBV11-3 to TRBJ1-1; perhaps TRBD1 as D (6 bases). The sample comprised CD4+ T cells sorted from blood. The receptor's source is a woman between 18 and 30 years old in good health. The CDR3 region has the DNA TGTGCCAGCAACCCACCCGGACAGTACACTGAAGCTTTCTTT. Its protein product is CASNPPGQYTEAFF. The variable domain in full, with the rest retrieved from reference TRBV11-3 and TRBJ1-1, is EAGVVQSPRYKIIEKKQPVAFWCNPISGHNTLYWYLQNLGQGPELLIRYENEEAVDDSQLPKDRFSAERLKGVDSTLKIQPAELGDSAVYLCASNPPGQYTEAFFGQGTRLTVV.